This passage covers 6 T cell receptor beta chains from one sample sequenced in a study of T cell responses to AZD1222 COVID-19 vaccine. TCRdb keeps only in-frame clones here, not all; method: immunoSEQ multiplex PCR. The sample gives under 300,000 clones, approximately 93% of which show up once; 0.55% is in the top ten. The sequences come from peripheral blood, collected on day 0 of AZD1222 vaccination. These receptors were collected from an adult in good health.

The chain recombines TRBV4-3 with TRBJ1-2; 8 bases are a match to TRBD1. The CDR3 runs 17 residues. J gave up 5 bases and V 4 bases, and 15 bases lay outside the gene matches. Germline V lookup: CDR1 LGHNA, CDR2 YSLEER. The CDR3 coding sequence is TGCGCCAGCAGCCGCTTCACCCAGGGGGCTTACACTTATGGCTACACCTTC. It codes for CASSRFTQGAYTYGYTF.

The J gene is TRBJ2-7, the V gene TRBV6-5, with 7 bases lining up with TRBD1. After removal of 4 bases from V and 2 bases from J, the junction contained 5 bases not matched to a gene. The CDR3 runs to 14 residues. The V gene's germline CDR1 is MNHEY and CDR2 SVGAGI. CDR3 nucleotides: TGTGCCAGCAGTTCCCGGGACAGCGCCTACGAGCAGTACTTC. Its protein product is CASSSRDSAYEQYF.

The chain's CDR3 is CATAEGTLTGYTF. For the CDR3, the DNA is TGTGCCACCGCAGAGGGGACGCTTACCGGCTACACCTTC. The chain is built from TRBV19 and TRBJ1-2, with a possible D match to TRBD1 (5 bases). The germline V gene encodes CDR1 LNHDA and CDR2 SQIVND (reference sequence). Trimming shortened V by 10 bases and J by 8 bases, and 20 bases separated the two germline ends. CDR3 length equals 13 residues. Full variable domain (rest looked up from reference TRBV19 and TRBJ1-2): DGGITQSPKYLFRKEGQNVTLSCEQNLNHDAMYWYRQDPGQGLRLIYYSQIVNDFQKGDIAEGYSVSREKKESFPLTVTSAQKNPTAFYLCATAEGTLTGYTFGSGTRLTVV.

As DNA, the CDR3 is TGCGCCAGCAAGGAGGACTCTGGAAACACCATATATTTT. The encoded protein is CASKEDSGNTIYF. V usage is TRBV5-1 and J usage is TRBJ1-3, with D hard to call. The CDR3 runs 13 residues. V was cut by 6 bases and J by 0 bases, with 7 bases left in between. Germline assignment: CDR1 SGHRS and CDR2 YFSETQ.

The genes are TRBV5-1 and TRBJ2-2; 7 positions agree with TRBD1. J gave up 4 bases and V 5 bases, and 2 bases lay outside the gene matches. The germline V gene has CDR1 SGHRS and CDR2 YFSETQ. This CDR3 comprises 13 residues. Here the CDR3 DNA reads TGCGCCAGCAGGACAGGGATCACCGGGGAGCTGTTTTTT. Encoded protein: CASRTGITGELFF.

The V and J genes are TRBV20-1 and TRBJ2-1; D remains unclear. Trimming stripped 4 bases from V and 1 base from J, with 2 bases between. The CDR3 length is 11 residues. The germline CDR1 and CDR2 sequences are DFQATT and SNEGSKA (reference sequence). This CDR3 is CSAMSYNEQFF. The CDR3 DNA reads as TGCAGTGCTATGTCCTACAATGAGCAGTTCTTC.